A selection of T cell receptor beta chains follows, all from one sample in a study of T cells in Graves' hyperthyroidism and ophthalmopathy. A single record per CDR3 protein comes from TCRdb applying MiXCR to the multiplex PCR reads. The table shows approximately 260,000 distinct CDR3 sequences, with roughly 15% occurring only once. Material: blood. All receptors derive from a woman aged 45-59 years with Graves' hyperthyroidism that later progressed to Graves' ophthalmopathy. Both conserved end residues are part of each CDR3. The D gene is left open where the match is weak. Clone sizes are given selectively: once, few, many, or a class where the clone is expanded.

TRBV7-2	TRBJ2-5	.	TRBD2	TGTGCCAGCAGCTCCCGACTAGCGGGAGGGACCCAGTACTTC	CASSSRLAGGTQYF
TRBV7-8	TRBJ2-3	many	TRBD2	TGTGCCAGCAGCTTAAGTTATGTAGGGACTAGCGGGACCACAGATACGCAGTATTTT	CASSLSYVGTSGTTDTQYF
TRBV12-3/TRBV12-4	TRBJ1-2	.	.	TGTGCCAGCTTGAAGGGGGGGGAAACTTCTTATGGCTACACCTTC	CASLKGGETSYGYTF
TRBV2	TRBJ2-5	many	.	TGTGCCACCACCTGGGCCACTCCTTCGGATGAGACCCAGTACTTC	CATTWATPSDETQYF
TRBV5-1	TRBJ1-5	.	TRBD1	TGCGCCAGCAGCTTACAACCGCAGGGGGCGGTCAATCAGCCCCAGCATTTT	CASSLQPQGAVNQPQHF
TRBV5-1	TRBJ2-7	few	TRBD2	TGCGCCAGCCAACGCACCCCAGCGGGAGTTAACGAGCAGTACTTC	CASQRTPAGVNEQYF
TRBV4-1	TRBJ1-3	.	.	TGCGCCAGCAGCCAATTGGCGGGGAGTGACGGAAACACCATATATTTT	CASSQLAGSDGNTIYF
TRBV30	TRBJ2-3	many	TRBD2	TGTGCCTGGACCCTGAGCGGGAGGGTCAGTACAGATACGCAGTATTTT	CAWTLSGRVSTDTQYF
TRBV5-1	TRBJ2-7	many	TRBD1	TGCGCCAGCAGCTCTCCCGGGACAGGAACCTACGAGCAGTACTTC	CASSSPGTGTYEQYF
TRBV30	TRBJ1-1	many	.	TGTGCCTGGAGGTTTCACAGAGCTGAAGCTTTCTTT	CAWRFHRAEAFF
TRBV20-1	TRBJ2-5	.	TRBD2	TGCAGTGCTAGTAAAAGCGGGAGTACGGAGACCCAGTACTTC	CSASKSGSTETQYF
TRBV18	TRBJ1-1	.	TRBD1	TGTGCCAGCTCACCACGGGGACAGCCTAACACTGAAGCTTTCTTT	CASSPRGQPNTEAFF
TRBV6-1	TRBJ2-1	many	TRBD2	TGTGCCAGCGGGGGACTAGTTGTGAAAGGGCAGTTCTTC	CASGGLVVKGQFF
TRBV7-8	TRBJ2-1	many	TRBD2	TGTGCCAGCAGCTTAAATCGGTTAGCGGGAGGGGGATCGAATGAGCAGTTCTTC	CASSLNRLAGGGSNEQFF
TRBV7-9	TRBJ2-5	many	TRBD2	TGTGCCAGCAGCTTGCTAGCGGTAGAGACCCAGTACTTC	CASSLLAVETQYF
TRBV12-3/TRBV12-4	TRBJ1-1	many	TRBD1	TGTGCCAGCATCTGGACAGGGAGAGGCACTGAAGCTTTCTTT	CASIWTGRGTEAFF
TRBV2	TRBJ1-4	many	TRBD1	TGTGCCAGCACTGAGACAGGGGCCCCTGAAAAACTGTTTTTT	CASTETGAPEKLFF
TRBV10-3	TRBJ2-7	many	TRBD1	TGTGCCGTAAAAGACCAGGGGGCCACCTACGAGCAGTACTTC	CAVKDQGATYEQYF
TRBV5-1	TRBJ2-3	many	.	TGCGCCAGCAGCTTGGGCCGCCCCACAGATACGCAGTATTTT	CASSLGRPTDTQYF
TRBV5-5	TRBJ2-3	.	.	TGTGCCAGCAGCTTGTTTGGGATGCGGGATACGCAGTATTTT	CASSLFGMRDTQYF
TRBV28	TRBJ2-5	many	.	TGTGCCAGCAGTCTAACTCCCGTCGGCGAGACCCAGTACTTC	CASSLTPVGETQYF
TRBV7-9	TRBJ2-1	many	TRBD1	TGTGCCAGCAGCCCCCGGGACAGAAAAAACAATGAGCAGTTCTTC	CASSPRDRKNNEQFF
TRBV2	TRBJ2-7	many	.	TGTGCCAGCAGTTCACTAGGGGGGGCCTACGAGCAGTACTTC	CASSSLGGAYEQYF
TRBV5-1	TRBJ2-7	few	.	TGCGCCAGCAGCTTGGTGCCGGGAGCCCTACGGGAGCAGTACTTC	CASSLVPGALREQYF
TRBV20-1	TRBJ1-5	many	.	TGCAGTGCTTTCAGGGGAATTCAGCCCCAGCATTTT	CSAFRGIQPQHF
TRBV6-1	TRBJ2-7	many	TRBD2	TGTGCCACCTGGAGCGGGAGGGCCTACGAGCAGTACTTC	CATWSGRAYEQYF
TRBV15	TRBJ2-1	many	TRBD2	TGTGCCACCAGCAGAGATAGCGGGAGGGCCTCCTTCCATGAGCAGTTCTTC	CATSRDSGRASFHEQFF
TRBV5-6	TRBJ2-1	many	TRBD2	TGTGCCAGCAGCTACGGCGGGAGTGTTATCAATGAGCAGTTCTTC	CASSYGGSVINEQFF
TRBV4-1	TRBJ2-3	few	TRBD2	TGCGCCAGCAGCCAGCTCGGCGGGGGAGGGAGCACAGATACGCAGTATTTT	CASSQLGGGGSTDTQYF
TRBV6-1	TRBJ1-2	many	.	TGTGCCAGCAGTTACGGGCAAAGACGAAATGGCTACACCTTC	CASSYGQRRNGYTF
TRBV2	TRBJ1-2	.	.	TGTGCCAGCAGTGAAGCCCCGGGACTGAGGAACTATGGCTACACCTTC	CASSEAPGLRNYGYTF
TRBV7-6	TRBJ2-7	many	TRBD2	TGTGCCAGCAGCTTAGCGGGTACTAGCGGATACGAGCAGTACTTC	CASSLAGTSGYEQYF
TRBV20-1	TRBJ1-2	many	TRBD1	TGCAGTGCTAGTGGGCAGGGGGCGCCCGGCTACACCTTC	CSASGQGAPGYTF
TRBV6-1	TRBJ2-2	.	TRBD1	TGTGCCAGCAGTGAACCAGGGGGAAACAGGGGGTGGTTTGGGGAGCTGTTTTTT	CASSEPGGNRGWFGELFF
TRBV6-5	TRBJ2-1	.	TRBD2	TGTGCCAGCAGTTACTCCGAGGGACTAGCGGGGAATGAGCAGTTCTTC	CASSYSEGLAGNEQFF
TRBV20-1	TRBJ2-7	many	.	TGCAGTGCTAGTCCCCAAGTCCTATCTACCTACGAGCAGTACTTC	CSASPQVLSTYEQYF
TRBV28	TRBJ2-2	many	.	TGTGCCAGCAGTTCGGCAGGGCAAGATGGCACCGGGGAGCTGTTTTTT	CASSSAGQDGTGELFF
TRBV20-1	TRBJ2-7	many	.	TGCAGTGCTAGAGGCTTGACGTACGAGCAGTACTTC	CSARGLTYEQYF
TRBV4-2	TRBJ2-5	few	TRBD2	TGTGCCAGCAGCGCCCGTGGGAGCGGGAGCGAGACCCAGTACTTC	CASSARGSGSETQYF
TRBV18	TRBJ2-7	many	TRBD2	TGTGCCAGCTCACCCTGGACTAGCGGGAACTACGAGCAGTACTTC	CASSPWTSGNYEQYF
TRBV3-1	TRBJ2-5	.	TRBD2	TGTGCCAGCAGCCAACCCCTCGGCGGGAGGGCCCAAGAGACCCAGTACTTC	CASSQPLGGRAQETQYF
TRBV27	TRBJ1-4	many	.	TGTGCCAGCAGCCCAGGGTATGACCCCAATGAAAAACTGTTTTTT	CASSPGYDPNEKLFF
TRBV11-2	TRBJ2-2	many	.	TGTGCCAGCAGCACTAGGGGGGTCACCGGGGAGCTGTTTTTT	CASSTRGVTGELFF
TRBV9	TRBJ2-4	.	TRBD1	TGTGCCAGCAGCGTTGGCTCACAGGGGGTAGCCAAGAACATTCAGTACTTC	CASSVGSQGVAKNIQYF
TRBV19	TRBJ1-1	.	.	TGTGCCAGTATCGTCACGGGGAGCGGAGCTTTCTTT	CASIVTGSGAFF
TRBV6-5	TRBJ2-2	many	TRBD2	TGTGCCAGCAGTTACTCGCGGGAGGCCCCCGGGGAGCTGTTTTTT	CASSYSREAPGELFF
TRBV30	TRBJ1-2	many	.	TGTGCCTGGAGTGACGACTGGAGTGGCTACACCTTC	CAWSDDWSGYTF
TRBV18	TRBJ2-5	few	TRBD1	TGTGCCAGCTCACCACGGACAGGGGTTCAAGAGACCCAGTACTTC	CASSPRTGVQETQYF
TRBV20-1	TRBJ1-5	many	.	TGCAGTGCTAGTTCTGATAGCAATCAGCCCCAGCATTTT	CSASSDSNQPQHF
TRBV19	TRBJ2-7	.	TRBD2	TGTGCCAGTAGCGGGTCTAGCGGGGGTACTTACGAGCAGTACTTC	CASSGSSGGTYEQYF
TRBV20-1	TRBJ2-3	few	TRBD2	TGCAGTGCTAGAGCTGTTAGCGGGGTTAGCACAGATACGCAGTATTTT	CSARAVSGVSTDTQYF
TRBV19	TRBJ1-5	few	.	TGTGCCAGTAGTCTTGGGGGTAAAGTGAATCAGCCCCAGCATTTT	CASSLGGKVNQPQHF
TRBV2	TRBJ1-5	many	.	TGTGCCAGCAGACGGATTAGCAATCAGCCCCAGCATTTT	CASRRISNQPQHF
TRBV2	TRBJ1-3	.	.	TGTGCCGCCAGCCCAGCCAGCCCTGGAAACACCATATATTTT	CAASPASPGNTIYF
TRBV30	TRBJ2-3	few	TRBD1	TGTGCCTGGGGTGCCGGGACAGCTAGCACAGATACGCAGTATTTT	CAWGAGTASTDTQYF
TRBV7-8	TRBJ2-5	many	.	TGTGCCAGCAGCTTCGAGGCCCAGTACTTC	CASSFEAQYF
TRBV10-3	TRBJ1-1	many	.	TGTGCCATCAGTGAGTCGTTGGCTAAGGGGGTTGGCACTGAAGCTTTCTTT	CAISESLAKGVGTEAFF